What follows are 24 T cell receptor beta chains derived from one specimen sequenced in a study of OX40 agonist ivuxolimab in advanced cancers. Library preparation employed the immunoSEQ multiplex PCR assay. TCRdb took this table from immuneACCESS and kept in-frame rearrangements with V and J called. Such tables lack part of the clones; where checked against another copy, unresolved V genes explain under half of the gap, and the rest is unexplained. This sample lists tens of thousands of clones; around nine tenths were detected once. The ten most abundant clones make up over 0.5% of the sample. Sequencing used CD4+ or CD8+ T cells sorted from blood, obtained in a trial of the OX40 agonist ivuxolimab. The source of these receptors is an adult with an advanced solid tumor such as melanoma, head and neck, liver or kidney cancer.

V is TRBV2 and J is TRBJ1-4; possibly TRBD1 for D (5 bases). Trimming shortened V by 6 bases and J by 3 bases, and 14 bases separated the two germline ends. Germline CDR1 is SNHLY and CDR2 is FYNNEI. This CDR3 comprises 15 residues. The CDR3 DNA follows: TGTGCCAGCAGCCCTCAGGGCTTTGCTAATGAAAAACTGTTTTTT. Translating it yields CASSPQGFANEKLFF.

The rearrangement links TRBV11-2 to TRBJ2-5; tentative D call: TRBD1 (5 bases). There are 13 residues in the CDR3. V was pared by 6 bases and J by 4 bases, with 12 bases between. Germline CDR1 SGHAT, CDR2 FQNNGV. This CDR3 reads CASSRGSGETQYF. DNA of the CDR3: TGTGCCAGCAGTAGGGGTTCCGGAGAGACCCAGTACTTC. The full variable domain, its missing parts supplied by reference TRBV11-2 and TRBJ2-5, is EAGVAQSPRYKIIEKRQSVAFWCNPISGHATLYWYQQILGQGPKLLIQFQNNGVVDDSQLPKDRFSAERLKGVDSTLKIQPAKLEDSAVYLCASSRGSGETQYFGPGTRLLVL.

The chain recombines TRBV9 with TRBJ1-2; D uncertain. CDR1 is SGDLS, CDR2 YYNGEE, per germline. This CDR3 region has 13 residues. Trimming took off 2 bases at V and 4 bases at J, with 9 bases between the two ends. The DNA for the CDR3 is TGTGCCAGCAGCGTTATACATGGCTATGGCTACACCTTC. Translation: CASSVIHGYGYTF.

V and J are TRBV28 and TRBJ2-3; 8 nucleotides agree with TRBD1. This CDR3 contains 17 residues. Germline lookup yields CDR1 MDHEN and CDR2 SYDVKM. Trimming at V came to 4 bases and at J to 3 bases, leaving 12 bases not matched to a gene. CDR3 in DNA: TGTGCCAGCAGTTCTCCCCCGGGACAGGCACGGACAGATACGCAGTATTTT. It translates to CASSSPPGQARTDTQYF.

The CDR3, as DNA: TGTGCCATCAGTGAGCAACCGACTAGCGGGAACTACAATGAGCAGTTCTTC. As protein: CAISEQPTSGNYNEQFF. The genes are TRBV10-3 and TRBJ2-1, with 11 nucleotides matching TRBD2. Germline CDR1 reads ENHRY; CDR2 reads SYGVKD. V lost 2 bases and J lost 3; bases outside the gene matches: 6. The CDR3 has 17 residues.

J is TRBJ2-5 and V is TRBV25-1, with D perhaps matching TRBD2 (5 bases). The CDR3 runs to 14 residues. V was trimmed by 1 base and J by 5 bases, leaving 11 bases between them. In germline, CDR1 is MGHDK, CDR2 SYGVNS. The CDR3 sequence is CASSEFSAVETQYF. CDR3 DNA sequence: TGTGCCAGCAGTGAATTTAGCGCTGTGGAGACCCAGTACTTC.

The chain joins TRBV5-1 to TRBJ1-1; D unclear. The CDR3 is made up of 15 amino acids. In germline, CDR1 is SGHRS, CDR2 YFSETQ. V was shortened by 0 bases and J by 3 bases, with 12 bases between the two germline ends. This chain's CDR3 is CASSLAGRAHTEAFF. Written as DNA, the CDR3 is TGCGCCAGCAGCTTGGCCGGGAGGGCCCACACTGAAGCTTTCTTT.

A single count supports this clone. The CDR3 DNA reads TGCAGTGCTAGAGAGGATTCACCCCTCCACTTT. It codes for CSAREDSPLHF. This chain links TRBV20-1 with TRBJ1-6; D not resolved. The germline V gene has CDR1 DFQATT and CDR2 SNEGSKA (reference sequence). The CDR3 spans 11 residues. V lost 0 bases, J lost 8 bases, and 2 bases lay in between.

The rearrangement joins TRBV28 to TRBJ2-7, with 9 bases matching TRBD2. The CDR3 has 12 residues. Germline CDR1 is MDHEN and CDR2 is SYDVKM. J lost 3 bases, V lost 9 bases, and 3 bases had no gene match. The CDR3 is CASTLAGYEQYF. The DNA of the CDR3 is TGTGCCAGTACACTAGCGGGCTACGAGCAGTACTTC.

V and J are TRBV6-6 and TRBJ2-1; possibly TRBD1 or TRBD2 for D (6 bases each). CDR1 MNHNY and CDR2 SVGAGI come from the germline V gene (reference sequence). This CDR3 is built from 16 residues. Trimming took 2 bases from V and 8 from J, leaving 19 bases between them. In DNA, the CDR3 is TGTGCCAGCAGTTACGCGCTGCTACAGGGAGGCGATGAGCAGTTCTTC. Residues: CASSYALLQGGDEQFF.

J is TRBJ2-1 and V is TRBV10-2; D remains ambiguous. CDR3 length: 12 amino acids. The V gene lost 5 bases and the J gene lost 7 bases, with 9 bases spanning the gap. CDR1 WSHSY and CDR2 SAAADI come from the germline V gene. CDR3 residues: CASSINRNEQFF. For the CDR3, the DNA is TGCGCCAGCAGTATCAATAGGAATGAGCAGTTCTTC.

The chain couples TRBV7-2 to TRBJ1-3; D possibly corresponds to TRBD1 (5 bases). The V gene's germline CDR1 is SGHTA and CDR2 FQGNSA. The length of the CDR3 is 14 residues. Trimming stripped 3 bases from V and 3 bases from J, with 9 bases between. The CDR3 sequence: CASSFGGGGNTIYF. The CDR3 bases are TGTGCCAGCAGCTTCGGGGGAGGTGGAAACACCATATATTTT.

The V and J genes are TRBV4-1 and TRBJ2-1; weak D call: TRBD1 (6 bases). V was pared by 5 bases and J by 4 bases, with 18 bases between. The length of the CDR3 is 16 residues. Germline V gene lookup returns CDR1 MGHRA and CDR2 YSYEKL. The CDR3 is CASSIPPGQKYNEQFF. CDR3 nucleotide sequence: TGCGCCAGCAGCATACCTCCGGGACAAAAATACAATGAGCAGTTCTTC.

The gene calls are TRBV6-5 and TRBJ2-5; 8 bases line up with TRBD2. This CDR3 has 15 amino acids. Trimming took 0 bases from V and 5 from J; bases not matched to a gene: 5. The germline V gene encodes CDR1 MNHEY and CDR2 SVGAGI. In nucleotides, the CDR3 is TGTGCCAGCAGTTACTCACTAGCGGAGTGGGAGACCCAGTACTTC. Protein product: CASSYSLAEWETQYF.

This clone was seen just once. The DNA for the CDR3 is TGTGCCAGCAGCTTGGGTATGCGGGAGGGGTACGAGCAGTACTTC. Translation gives CASSLGMREGYEQYF. The chain links TRBV5-6 to TRBJ2-5; TRBD2 aligns across 9 bases. The tail of the sequence fits TRBJ2-7 better, so the J call may be wrong. CDR1 is SGHDT, CDR2 YYEEEE, per germline. The CDR3 has 15 amino acids.

In DNA form, the CDR3 reads TGTGCCAGCAGTTACCGAGGACAGAACACCGGGGAGCTGTTTTTT. Its protein product is CASSYRGQNTGELFF. The V and J genes are TRBV28 and TRBJ2-2, with a tentative D call TRBD1 (5 bases). The CDR3 loop spans 15 amino acids. V lost 4 bases, J lost 1 base, and 10 bases lay in between. Per the germline V gene, CDR1 is MDHEN and CDR2 is SYDVKM.

This chain joins TRBV14 and TRBJ2-1, with D uncertain. The CDR3 consists of 11 residues. V was shortened by 2 bases and J by 8 bases, with 4 bases between the two germline ends. Germline values: CDR1 SGHDN, CDR2 FVKESK. The CDR3 is CASSQYYEQFF. CDR3 coding DNA: TGTGCCAGCAGCCAATATTATGAGCAGTTCTTC. The entire variable domain, with the rest obtained from reference TRBV14 and TRBJ2-1, is as follows: EAGVTQFPSHSVIEKGQTVTLRCDPISGHDNLYWYRRVMGKEIKFLLHFVKESKQDESGMPNNRFLAERTGGTYSTLKVQPAELEDSGVYFCASSQYYEQFFGPGTRLTVL.

The chain joins TRBV4-2 to TRBJ2-1; TRBD2 matches at 14 bases. Germline lookup yields CDR1 LGHNA and CDR2 YNFKEQ. The V gene end was trimmed by 4 bases and the J gene end by 4 bases; junction bases not matched to a gene: 3. The CDR3 contains 16 residues. For the CDR3, the DNA is TGTGCCAGCAGCCCTCGGACTAGCGGGAGGTACAATGAGCAGTTCTTC. This sequence encodes CASSPRTSGRYNEQFF.

The J gene is TRBJ2-1, the V gene TRBV28; 11 bases are shared with TRBD2. The germline CDR1 and CDR2 sequences are MDHEN and SYDVKM. There are 14 residues in the CDR3. V shed 5 bases and J 5 bases; nucleotides not matched to a gene: 2. CDR3 sequence: CASSRLAGNNEQFF. In nucleotides, the CDR3 is TGTGCCAGCAGTCGACTAGCGGGAAACAATGAGCAGTTCTTC.

The V call is TRBV6-1, the J call TRBJ1-2, with 8 bases fitting TRBD1. The CDR3 consists of 14 residues. The V gene end was trimmed by 8 bases and the J gene end by 3 bases; junction bases not matched to a gene: 8. Looked up from germline, CDR1 is MNHNS and CDR2 is SASEGT. This chain's CDR3 is CASCRGPEDYGYTF. The CDR3 coding sequence is TGTGCCAGCTGCAGGGGGCCGGAGGACTATGGCTACACCTTC.

The J gene is TRBJ2-7, the V gene TRBV14, with TRBD1 matching 9 bases. Unmatched junction bases numbered 13, after V lost 3 bases and J lost 4 bases. The germline CDR1 and CDR2 sequences are SGHDN and FVKESK. The CDR3 covers 17 residues. CDR3 amino acids: CASSHARDRATGYEQYF. CDR3 DNA: TGTGCCAGCAGCCACGCTCGGGACAGGGCGACCGGTTACGAGCAGTACTTC.

This clone was detected only once. The rearrangement uses TRBV6-1 and TRBJ1-1; D not certain. The CDR3 has 14 amino acids. Germline V gene lookup returns CDR1 MNHNS and CDR2 SASEGT. Trimming stripped 6 bases from V and 7 bases from J, with 18 bases between. CDR3 DNA: TGTGCCAGCAGGCAGCCCCAGGCGGTGGGTGAAGCTTTCTTT. Its translation: CASRQPQAVGEAFF.

Worth noting for this clone: An end of the junction does not agree with germline; a read error may underlie this. The chain has TRBV4-1 and TRBJ2-1, with D uncertain. From germline, CDR1 is MGHRA and CDR2 YSYEKL. CDR3 length equals 11 residues. The CDR3 is CASSQDVEAIF. DNA of the CDR3: TGCGCCAGCAGCCAAGACGTCGAGGCGATCTTC.

The V gene is TRBV7-9, the J gene TRBJ2-6, with D hard to call. V was trimmed by 2 bases and J by 0 bases, leaving 5 bases between them. The CDR3 has 15 amino acids. From germline, CDR1 is SEHNR and CDR2 FQNEAQ (reference sequence). For the CDR3, the DNA is TGTGCCAGCAGCTTAATGAGCTCTGGGGCCAACGTCCTGACTTTC. This gives the protein CASSLMSSGANVLTF.